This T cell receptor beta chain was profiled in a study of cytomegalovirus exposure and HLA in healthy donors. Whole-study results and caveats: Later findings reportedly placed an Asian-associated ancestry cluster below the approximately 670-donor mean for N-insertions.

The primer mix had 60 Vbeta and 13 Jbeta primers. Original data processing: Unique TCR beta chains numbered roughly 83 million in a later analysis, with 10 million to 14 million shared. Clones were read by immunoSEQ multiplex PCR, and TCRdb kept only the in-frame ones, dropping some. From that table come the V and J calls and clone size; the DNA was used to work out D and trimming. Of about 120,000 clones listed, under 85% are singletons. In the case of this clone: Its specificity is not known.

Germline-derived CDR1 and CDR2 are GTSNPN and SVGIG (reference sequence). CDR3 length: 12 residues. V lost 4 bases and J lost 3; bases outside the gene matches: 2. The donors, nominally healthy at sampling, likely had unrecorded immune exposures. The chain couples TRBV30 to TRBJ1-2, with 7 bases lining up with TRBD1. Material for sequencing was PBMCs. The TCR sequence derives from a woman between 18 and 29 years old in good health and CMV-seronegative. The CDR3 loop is CAWTGGHYGYTF. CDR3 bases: TGTGCCTGGACAGGGGGGCACTATGGCTACACCTTC. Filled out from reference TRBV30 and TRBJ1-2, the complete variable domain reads SQTIHQWPATLVQPVGSPLSLECTVEGTSNPNLYWYRQAAGRGLQLLFYSVGIGQISSEVPQNLSASRPQDRQFILSSKKLLLSDSGFYLCAWTGGHYGYTFGSGTRLTVV.